This T cell receptor beta chain came from a study of T cell repertoires in cytomegalovirus infection. About the study: Public TCR beta signatures indicated both CMV infection and matching HLA type.

In TCRdb, the reads were re-called with MiXCR into one record per CDR3 protein. The sample contains roughly 320,000 distinct CDR3 sequences, 8% to 10% of which appear only once. Germline-derived CDR1 and CDR2 are SGHTA and FQGNSA. The CDR3 is 15 amino acids. The ends were cut back, 1 base at V and 1 base at J, with 11 bases in the middle. This clonotype appeared many times. Its antigen is still unknown. Study-wide points: Within the response measured ex vivo, HLA-C-restricted CMV-specific TCR beta clonotypes were dominant. There were carriers of CMV plus the relevant HLA, and cumulative public TCR beta family frequency identified them.

J is TRBJ2-7 and V is TRBV7-2; tentatively, D is TRBD2 (6 bases). This TCR came from a human donor in good health (CMV status not recorded). Some clones in this sample may be carry-over from other donors' samples. The specimen was PBMCs. The CDR3 nucleotides are TGTGCCAGCAGCTTAGGGACGGCGGGGTCCTACGAGCAGTACTTC. Translation gives CASSLGTAGSYEQYF. The complete variable domain, with remaining parts taken from reference TRBV7-2 and TRBJ2-7, reads GAGVSQSPSNKVTEKGKDVELRCDPISGHTALYWYRQSLGQGLEFLIYFQGNSAPDKSGLPSDRFSAERTGGSVSTLTIQRTQQEDSAVYLCASSLGTAGSYEQYFGPGTRLTVT.